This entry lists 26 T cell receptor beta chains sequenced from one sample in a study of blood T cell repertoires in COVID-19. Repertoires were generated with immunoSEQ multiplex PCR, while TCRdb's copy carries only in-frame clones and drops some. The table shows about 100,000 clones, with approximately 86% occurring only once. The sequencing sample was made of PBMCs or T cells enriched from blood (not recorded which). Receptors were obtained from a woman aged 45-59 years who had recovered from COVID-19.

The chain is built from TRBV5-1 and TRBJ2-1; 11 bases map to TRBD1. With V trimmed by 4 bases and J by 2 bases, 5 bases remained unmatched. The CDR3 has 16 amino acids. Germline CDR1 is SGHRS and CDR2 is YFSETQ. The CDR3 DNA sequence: TGCGCCAGCAGCGATCAGGGACAGGGGGCCTACAATGAGCAGTTCTTC. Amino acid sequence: CASSDQGQGAYNEQFF.

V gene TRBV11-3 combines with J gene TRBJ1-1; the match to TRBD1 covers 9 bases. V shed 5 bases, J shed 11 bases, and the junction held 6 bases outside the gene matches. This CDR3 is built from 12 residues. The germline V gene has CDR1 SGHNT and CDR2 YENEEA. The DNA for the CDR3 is TGTGCCAGCAGCCACGGGACAGGGCGGGCTTTCTTT. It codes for CASSHGTGRAFF.

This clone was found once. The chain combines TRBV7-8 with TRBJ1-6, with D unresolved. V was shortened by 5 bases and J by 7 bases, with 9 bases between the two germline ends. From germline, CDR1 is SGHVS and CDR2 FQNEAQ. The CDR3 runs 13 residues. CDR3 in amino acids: CASSPKPNSPLHF. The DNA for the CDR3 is TGTGCCAGCAGCCCCAAGCCCAATTCACCCCTCCACTTT.

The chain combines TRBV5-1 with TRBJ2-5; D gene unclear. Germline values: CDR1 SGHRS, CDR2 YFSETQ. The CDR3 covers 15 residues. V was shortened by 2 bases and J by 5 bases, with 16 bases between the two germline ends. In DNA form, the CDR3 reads TGCGCCAGCAGCTTTGGGTCCCCCACCGGGGAGACCCAGTACTTC. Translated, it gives CASSFGSPTGETQYF.

The CDR3 nucleotides read TGTGCCAGCAGCCTTTTAGCGGGAAATGAGCAGTTCTTC. This sequence encodes CASSLLAGNEQFF. The chain is built from TRBV3-1 (or the pseudogene TRBV3-2) and TRBJ2-1; 8 positions match TRBD2. The V gene end was trimmed by 4 bases and the J gene end by 7 bases; junction bases not matched to a gene: 3. The CDR3 has 13 residues. Germline V gene sequence: CDR1 LGHDT, CDR2 YNNKEL (reference sequence).

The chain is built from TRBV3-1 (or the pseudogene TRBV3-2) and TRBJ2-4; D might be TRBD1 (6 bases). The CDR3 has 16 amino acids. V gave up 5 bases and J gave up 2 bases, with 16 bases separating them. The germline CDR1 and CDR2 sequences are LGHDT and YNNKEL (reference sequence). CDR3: CASSFRQGYSKNIQYF. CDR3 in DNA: TGTGCCAGCAGCTTCCGCCAGGGGTACTCCAAAAACATTCAGTACTTC.

CDR3 coding DNA: TGCGCCAGCAGCTTGTCGTGGACAGGGGGATTGTTGGGGGAAAAACTGTTTTTT. Its translation is CASSLSWTGGLLGEKLFF. V and J are TRBV5-1 and TRBJ1-4; 10 nucleotides line up with TRBD1. After removal of 1 base from V and 8 bases from J, the junction contained 14 bases not matched to a gene. Germline V CDR1 and CDR2: SGHRS, YFSETQ. The CDR3 contains 18 residues. Full variable domain (rest looked up from reference TRBV5-1 and TRBJ1-4): KAGVTQTPRYLIKTRGQQVTLSCSPISGHRSVSWYQQTPGQGLQFLFEYFSETQRNKGNFPGRFSGRQFSNSRSEMNVSTLELGDSALYLCASSLSWTGGLLGEKLFFGSGTQLSVL.

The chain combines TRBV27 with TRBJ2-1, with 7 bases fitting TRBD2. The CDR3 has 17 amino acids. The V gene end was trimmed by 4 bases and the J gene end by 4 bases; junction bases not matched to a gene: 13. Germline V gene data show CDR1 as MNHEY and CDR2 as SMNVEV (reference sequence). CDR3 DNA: TGTGCCAGCAGTTCCCAACTAGCGAGCCAACCTTACAATGAGCAGTTCTTC. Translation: CASSSQLASQPYNEQFF.

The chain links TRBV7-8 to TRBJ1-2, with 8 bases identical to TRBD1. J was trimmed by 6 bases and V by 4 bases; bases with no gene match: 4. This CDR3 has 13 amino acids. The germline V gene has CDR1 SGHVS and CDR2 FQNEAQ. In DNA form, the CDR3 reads TGTGCCAGCAGCTCCCAGGGGGCCGATGGCTACACCTTC. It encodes CASSSQGADGYTF.

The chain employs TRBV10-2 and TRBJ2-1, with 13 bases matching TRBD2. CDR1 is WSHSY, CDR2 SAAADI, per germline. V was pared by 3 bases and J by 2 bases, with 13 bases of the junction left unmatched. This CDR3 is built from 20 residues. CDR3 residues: CASSDGLAGADMLPYNEQFF. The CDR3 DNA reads TGCGCCAGCAGTGACGGACTAGCGGGAGCCGATATGTTACCCTACAATGAGCAGTTCTTC.

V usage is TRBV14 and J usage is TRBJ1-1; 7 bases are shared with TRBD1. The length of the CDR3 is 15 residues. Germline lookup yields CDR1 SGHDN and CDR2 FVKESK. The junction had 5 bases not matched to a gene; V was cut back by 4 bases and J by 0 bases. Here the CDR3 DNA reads TGTGCCAGCAGCCGGATGGGACAGTTGAACACTGAAGCTTTCTTT. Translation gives CASSRMGQLNTEAFF.

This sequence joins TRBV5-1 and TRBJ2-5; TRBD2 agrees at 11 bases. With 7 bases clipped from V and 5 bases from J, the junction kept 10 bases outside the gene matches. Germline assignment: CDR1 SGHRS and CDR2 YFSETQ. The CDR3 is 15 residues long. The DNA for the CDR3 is TGCGCCAGCTCCAAACTAGCGGGGGTACGGGAGACCCAGTACTTC. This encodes CASSKLAGVRETQYF.

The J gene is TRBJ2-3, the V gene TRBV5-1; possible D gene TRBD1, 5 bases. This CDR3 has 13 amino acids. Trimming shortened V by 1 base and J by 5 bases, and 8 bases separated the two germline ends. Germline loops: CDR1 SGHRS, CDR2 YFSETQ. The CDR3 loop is CASSLKGIDTQYF. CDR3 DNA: TGCGCCAGCAGCTTGAAGGGGATAGATACGCAGTATTTT.

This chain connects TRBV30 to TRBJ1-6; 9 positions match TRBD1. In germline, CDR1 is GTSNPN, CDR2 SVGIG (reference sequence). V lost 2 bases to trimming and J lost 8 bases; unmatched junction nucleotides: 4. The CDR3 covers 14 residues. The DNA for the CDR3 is TGTGCCTGGAGTCTGCGGACAGGGGATTCACCCCTCCACTTT. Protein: CAWSLRTGDSPLHF.

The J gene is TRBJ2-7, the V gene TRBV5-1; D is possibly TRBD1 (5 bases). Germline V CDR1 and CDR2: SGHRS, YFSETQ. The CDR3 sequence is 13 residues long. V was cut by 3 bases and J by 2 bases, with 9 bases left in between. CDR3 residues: CASSSVGPYEQYF. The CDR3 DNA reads TGCGCCAGCAGCTCCGTGGGGCCCTACGAGCAGTACTTC.

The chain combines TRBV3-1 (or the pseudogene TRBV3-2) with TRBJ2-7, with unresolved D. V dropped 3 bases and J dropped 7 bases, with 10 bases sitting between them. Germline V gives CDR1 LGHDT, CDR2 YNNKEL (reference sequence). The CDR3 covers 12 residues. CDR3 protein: CASSQVDGEQYF. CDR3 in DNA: TGTGCCAGCAGCCAGGTTGACGGGGAGCAGTACTTC.

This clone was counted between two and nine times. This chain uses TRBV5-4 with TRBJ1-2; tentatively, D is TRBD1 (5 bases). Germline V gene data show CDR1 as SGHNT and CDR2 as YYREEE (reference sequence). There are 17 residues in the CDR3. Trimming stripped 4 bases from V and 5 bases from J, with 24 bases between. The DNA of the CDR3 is TGTGCCAGCAGCATCCCAGGGCTCGGGCCGGGCGCTTATGGCTACACCTTC. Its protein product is CASSIPGLGPGAYGYTF.

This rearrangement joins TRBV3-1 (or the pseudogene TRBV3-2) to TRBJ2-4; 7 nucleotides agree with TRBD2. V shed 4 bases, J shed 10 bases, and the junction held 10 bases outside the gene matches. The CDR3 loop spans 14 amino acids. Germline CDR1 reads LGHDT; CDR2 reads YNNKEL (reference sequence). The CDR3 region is CASSPGASGPIQYF. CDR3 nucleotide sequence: TGTGCCAGCAGCCCCGGGGCTAGCGGCCCAATTCAGTACTTC.

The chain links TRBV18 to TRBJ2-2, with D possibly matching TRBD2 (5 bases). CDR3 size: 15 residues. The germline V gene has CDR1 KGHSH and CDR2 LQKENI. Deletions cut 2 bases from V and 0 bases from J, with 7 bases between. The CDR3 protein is CASSPGGPNTGELFF. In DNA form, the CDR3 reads TGTGCCAGCTCACCAGGCGGGCCGAACACCGGGGAGCTGTTTTTT. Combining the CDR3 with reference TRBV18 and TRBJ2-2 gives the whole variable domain NAGVMQNPRHLVRRRGQEARLRCSPMKGHSHVYWYRQLPEEGLKFMVYLQKENIIDESGMPKERFSAEFPKEGPSILRIQQVVRGDSAAYFCASSPGGPNTGELFFGEGSRLTVL.

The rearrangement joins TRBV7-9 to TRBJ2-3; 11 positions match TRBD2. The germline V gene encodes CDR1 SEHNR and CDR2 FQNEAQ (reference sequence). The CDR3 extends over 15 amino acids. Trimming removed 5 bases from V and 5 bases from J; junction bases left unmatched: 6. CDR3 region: CASSPTSGAGDTQYF. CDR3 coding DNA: TGTGCCAGCAGCCCGACTAGCGGGGCCGGAGATACGCAGTATTTT.

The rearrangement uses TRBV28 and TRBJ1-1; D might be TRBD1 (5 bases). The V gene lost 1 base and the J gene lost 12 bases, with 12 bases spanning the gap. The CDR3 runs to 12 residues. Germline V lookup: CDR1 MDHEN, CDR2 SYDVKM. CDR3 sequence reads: CASSLSRVGPFF. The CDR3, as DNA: TGTGCCAGCAGTTTATCCAGGGTTGGACCTTTCTTT.

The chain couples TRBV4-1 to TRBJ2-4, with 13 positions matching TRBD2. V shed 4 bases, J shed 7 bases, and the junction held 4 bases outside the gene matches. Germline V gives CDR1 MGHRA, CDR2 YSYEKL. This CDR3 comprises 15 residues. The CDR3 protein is CASSPVTSGRNIQYF. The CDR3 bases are TGCGCCAGCAGCCCGGTGACTAGCGGGAGGAACATTCAGTACTTC.

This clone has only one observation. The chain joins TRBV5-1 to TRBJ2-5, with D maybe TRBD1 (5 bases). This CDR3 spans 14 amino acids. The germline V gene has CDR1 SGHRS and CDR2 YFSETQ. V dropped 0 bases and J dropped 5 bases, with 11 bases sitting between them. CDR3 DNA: TGCGCCAGCAGCTTGGAAGGGGCGCGGGAGACCCAGTACTTC. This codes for CASSLEGARETQYF.

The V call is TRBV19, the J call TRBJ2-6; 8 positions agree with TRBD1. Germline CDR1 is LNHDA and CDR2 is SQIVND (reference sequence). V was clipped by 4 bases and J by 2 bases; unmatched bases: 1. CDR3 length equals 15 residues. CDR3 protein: CASSTTGAGANVLTF. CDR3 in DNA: TGTGCCAGTAGTACGACAGGGGCTGGGGCCAACGTCCTGACTTTC.

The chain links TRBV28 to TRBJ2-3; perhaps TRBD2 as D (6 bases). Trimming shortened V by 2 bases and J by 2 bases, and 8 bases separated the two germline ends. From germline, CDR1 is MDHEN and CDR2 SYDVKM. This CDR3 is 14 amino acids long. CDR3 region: CASSLTGVTDTQYF. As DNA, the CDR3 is TGTGCCAGCAGTTTAACGGGGGTCACAGATACGCAGTATTTT.

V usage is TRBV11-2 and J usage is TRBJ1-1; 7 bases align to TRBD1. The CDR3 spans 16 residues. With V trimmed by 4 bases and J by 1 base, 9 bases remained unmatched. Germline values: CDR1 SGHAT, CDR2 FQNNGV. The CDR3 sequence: CASSSETGLSNTEAFF. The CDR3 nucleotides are TGTGCCAGCAGCTCCGAGACAGGGCTATCGAACACTGAAGCTTTCTTT.